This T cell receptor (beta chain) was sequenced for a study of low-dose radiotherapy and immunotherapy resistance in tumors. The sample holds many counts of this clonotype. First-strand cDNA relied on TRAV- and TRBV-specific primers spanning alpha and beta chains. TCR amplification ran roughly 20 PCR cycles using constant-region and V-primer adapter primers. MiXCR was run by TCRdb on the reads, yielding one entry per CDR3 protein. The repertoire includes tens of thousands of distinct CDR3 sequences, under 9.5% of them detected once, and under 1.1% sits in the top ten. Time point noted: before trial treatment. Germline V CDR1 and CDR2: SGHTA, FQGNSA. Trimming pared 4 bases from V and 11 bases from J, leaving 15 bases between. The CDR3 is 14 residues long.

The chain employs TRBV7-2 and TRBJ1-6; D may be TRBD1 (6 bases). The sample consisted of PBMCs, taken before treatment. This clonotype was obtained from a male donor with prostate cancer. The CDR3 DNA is TGTGCCAGCAGCTCGACATCGACAGGTCCACCCCTCCACTTT. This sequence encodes CASSSTSTGPPLHF.